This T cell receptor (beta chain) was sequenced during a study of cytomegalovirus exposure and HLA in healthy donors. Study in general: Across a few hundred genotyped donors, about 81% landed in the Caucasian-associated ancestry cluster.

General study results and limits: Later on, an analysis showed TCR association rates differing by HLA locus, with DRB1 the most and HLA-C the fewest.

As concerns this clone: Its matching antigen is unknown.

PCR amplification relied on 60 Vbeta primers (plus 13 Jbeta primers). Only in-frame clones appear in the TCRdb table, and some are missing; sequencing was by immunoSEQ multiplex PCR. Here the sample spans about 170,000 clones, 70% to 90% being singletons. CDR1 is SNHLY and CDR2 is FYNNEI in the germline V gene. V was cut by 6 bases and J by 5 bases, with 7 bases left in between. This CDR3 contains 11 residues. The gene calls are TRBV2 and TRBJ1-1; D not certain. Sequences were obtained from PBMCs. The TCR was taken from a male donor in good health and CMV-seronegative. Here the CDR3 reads CASRRRTEAFF. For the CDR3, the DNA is TGTGCCAGCAGGCGGAGGACTGAAGCTTTCTTT.